Each of the 14 T cell receptor beta chains below was sequenced from the same sample in a study of cytomegalovirus exposure and HLA in healthy donors. In the PCR, 60 Vbeta and 13 Jbeta primers were used. Clones were sequenced by immunoSEQ multiplex PCR, and TCRdb holds only the in-frame ones, with some missing. The sample holds about 180,000 clones, roughly 80% seen once. Source material: PBMCs. The receptor source for this set is a man aged 40-49 years in good health and CMV-seronegative.

The CDR3 is CASSVLTGRAYNEQFF. The CDR3 bases are TGTGCCAGCAGCGTTTTGACAGGGAGAGCCTACAATGAGCAGTTCTTC. V and J are TRBV11-2 and TRBJ2-1, with 7 bases identical to TRBD1. From germline, CDR1 is SGHAT and CDR2 FQNNGV. The CDR3 covers 16 residues. With V trimmed by 5 bases and J by 2 bases, 9 bases remained unmatched.

The chain couples TRBV21-1 to TRBJ1-3. TRBV21-1 is shown as a pseudogene. This CDR3 comprises 18 residues. This chain's CDR3 is CASTHPLRGASSGNTIYF. CDR3 bases: TGTGCCAGCACCCACCCCCTCCGGGGGGCGAGCTCTGGAAACACCATATATTTT.

This sequence joins TRBV6-4 and TRBJ1-2; TRBD1 agrees at 7 bases. CDR1 and CDR2 (germline): MRHNA, SNTAGT. The ends lost 0 bases at V and 6 bases at J; junction bases unmatched: 4. The CDR3 contains 14 residues. CDR3 DNA sequence: TGTGCCAGCAGTGACTCAACAGGGGCGGATGGCTACACCTTC. This codes for CASSDSTGADGYTF.

V usage is TRBV28 and J usage is TRBJ1-1, with a tentative D call TRBD1 (6 bases). Germline assignment: CDR1 MDHEN and CDR2 SYDVKM. This CDR3 comprises 14 residues. The V and J ends lost 7 bases and 0 bases respectively, with 12 bases between them. The CDR3 loop is CASTTGTLNTEAFF. In DNA, the CDR3 is TGTGCCAGCACTACCGGGACATTGAACACTGAAGCTTTCTTT. Supplemented by reference TRBV28 and TRBJ1-1, the full variable domain reads DVKVTQSSRYLVKRTGEKVFLECVQDMDHENMFWYRQDPGLGLRLIYFSYDVKMKEKGDIPEGYSVSREKKERFSLILESASTNQTSMYLCASTTGTLNTEAFFGQGTRLTVV.

The chain carries TRBV30 and TRBJ2-5; D not resolved. Judging by the DNA end, TRBJ2-7 fits better; the J call may be wrong. The CDR3 consists of 11 residues. The germline V gene has CDR1 GTSNPN and CDR2 SVGIG (reference sequence). CDR3 sequence (DNA): TGTGCCTGGAGTGTACGCCGCGAGCAGTACTTC. Protein product: CAWSVRREQYF.

The chain couples TRBV10-3 to TRBJ1-2, with D uncertain. The CDR3 runs 13 residues. Germline V gene sequence: CDR1 ENHRY, CDR2 SYGVKD. V was trimmed by 3 bases and J by 8 bases, leaving 13 bases between them. Here the CDR3 reads CAISDPVVEGYTF. The CDR3 coding sequence is TGTGCCATCAGTGACCCGGTGGTAGAGGGCTACACCTTC.

The genes are TRBV6-5 and TRBJ2-1; TRBD1 matches at 12 bases. Germline V gives CDR1 MNHEY, CDR2 SVGAGI. V gave up 4 bases and J gave up 7 bases; unmatched junction bases: 5. The CDR3 spans 15 residues. As DNA, the CDR3 is TGTGCCAGCAGTTTTGGGACAGGGGGCGCGAATGAGCAGTTCTTC. Its protein is CASSFGTGGANEQFF.

The gene calls are TRBV7-9 and TRBJ2-3; D is unclear. Germline V gene data show CDR1 as SEHNR and CDR2 as FQNEAQ (reference sequence). CDR3 length equals 15 residues. V lost 5 bases to trimming and J lost 0 bases, with 12 bases between them. The CDR3 nucleotides are TGTGCCAGCAGCCCAAGCCCCGCAAGCACAGATACGCAGTATTTT. Translating it yields CASSPSPASTDTQYF.

The chain has TRBV19 and TRBJ1-1; no definite D call. This CDR3 is built from 13 residues. Trimming left V 5 bases short and J 1 base short, with 8 bases between. CDR1 LNHDA and CDR2 SQIVND come from the germline V gene (reference sequence). The CDR3 sequence is CASSPPGNTEAFF. The CDR3 bases are TGTGCCAGTAGTCCCCCGGGGAACACTGAAGCTTTCTTT.

The chain combines TRBV30 with TRBJ1-1, with 9 bases identical to TRBD1. CDR3 length: 15 amino acids. The germline CDR1 and CDR2 sequences are GTSNPN and SVGIG (reference sequence). With V trimmed by 4 bases and J by 3 bases, 9 bases remained unmatched. The CDR3 reads CAWTLGQGGDTEAFF. The CDR3 bases are TGTGCCTGGACTCTGGGACAGGGTGGAGACACTGAAGCTTTCTTT.

This clone has more than one count but fewer than ten. The rearrangement links TRBV9 to TRBJ2-1; D possibly corresponds to TRBD2 (5 bases). Germline V lookup: CDR1 SGDLS, CDR2 YYNGEE. V shed 1 base and J shed 8 bases, with 28 bases lying between them. CDR3 length: 19 residues. The DNA of the CDR3 is TGTGCCAGCAGCGTACGTTCGGCCCCCCCCCTAGCTAGTCTCGATGAGCAGTTCTTC. As protein: CASSVRSAPPLASLDEQFF.

This clone has only a few counts. The chain is built from TRBV11-3 and TRBJ2-7, with D unresolved. The V gene lost 3 bases and the J gene lost 3 bases, with 9 bases spanning the gap. The CDR3 has 13 amino acids. In germline, CDR1 is SGHNT, CDR2 YENEEA. The CDR3 DNA reads TGTGCCAGCAGCTTCAGTGCCCTCTACGAGCAGTACTTC. Protein product: CASSFSALYEQYF.

The chain joins TRBV2 to TRBJ2-1; 11 positions agree with TRBD2. The germline gives CDR1 SNHLY, CDR2 FYNNEI. CDR3 size: 15 residues. V shed 5 bases, J shed 6 bases, and the junction held 6 bases outside the gene matches. Written as DNA, the CDR3 is TGTGCCAGCAGTTTTAGCGGGAGGGCCTCCAATGAGCAGTTCTTC. It translates to CASSFSGRASNEQFF. Full variable domain (rest looked up from reference TRBV2 and TRBJ2-1): EPEVTQTPSHQVTQMGQEVILRCVPISNHLYFYWYRQILGQKVEFLVSFYNNEISEKSEIFDDQFSVERPDGSNFTLKIRSTKLEDSAMYFCASSFSGRASNEQFFGPGTRLTVL.

V and J are TRBV30 and TRBJ2-6; D possibly corresponds to TRBD1 (5 bases). The V end lost 0 bases, the J end lost 2 bases, and 11 bases lay between the germline ends. There are 16 residues in the CDR3. Germline CDR1 and CDR2: GTSNPN and SVGIG (reference sequence). The CDR3, as DNA: TGTGCCTGGAGTGTACGGGCGACAGCTGGGGCCAACGTCCTGACTTTC. Amino acids: CAWSVRATAGANVLTF.